This TCR beta chain is drawn from a study of esophageal squamous cell carcinoma under preoperative chemotherapy. TCRdb processed the PCR reads anew with MiXCR; each CDR3 protein has one entry. This table has tens of thousands of distinct CDR3 sequences, approximately 51% appearing once. Documented time point: after preoperative PTX-NDP chemotherapy. Patients received paclitaxel-nedaplatin as preoperative chemotherapy before surgery. Comment on this clonotype: No antigen is known for it.

General study results and limits: After treatment, tumor-infiltrating lymphocytes apparently came partly from blood T cells. Tumor-infiltrating lymphocytes showed no significant post-chemotherapy TCR diversity increase, unlike peripheral T cells.

The CDR3 is 14 amino acids. Trimming took 4 bases from V and 7 from J; bases not matched to a gene: 8. This specimen was collected from a patient given preoperative chemotherapy. This sequence was found in a human donor with esophageal squamous cell carcinoma. The donor label of this sample is uncertain. The J gene is TRBJ2-7, the V gene TRBV12-3 or TRBV12-4, with TRBD2 matching over 9 bases. The CDR3 loop is CASSWGGGAEEQYF. CDR3 DNA sequence: TGTGCCAGCAGTTGGGGCGGGGGGGCGGAGGAGCAGTACTTC.